The TCR beta chain described here comes from a study of T-cell memory formation after mild COVID-19. At the level of the study: There were largely donor-specific TCR clusters. General study findings and limits: Confirmation was lacking for SARS-CoV-2 specificity of second-wave clones that peaked on day 37. Some SARS-CoV-2-responding clones were already detected in memory before infection.

A single record per CDR3 protein comes from TCRdb applying MiXCR to the 5' RACE reads. The data contain approximately 230,000 distinct CDR3 sequences, 16% of them singletons. On this clonotype itself: Antigen specificity is unknown.

The germline V gene has CDR1 SGHTA and CDR2 FQGNSA. The CDR3 runs to 13 residues. V shed 2 bases and J shed 7 bases, with 9 bases lying between them. The TCR comes from a man aged 18 to 29 who had mild COVID-19 (a few samples of this study predate the infection). Cell type and time point are not known. This rearrangement joins TRBV7-2 to TRBJ2-1; D may be TRBD2 (5 bases). Sequencing used PBMCs or a T cell subset sorted from them (not recorded which). The CDR3 spells CASSLSGKNEQFF. DNA for the CDR3: TGTGCCAGCAGCTTAAGCGGCAAGAATGAGCAGTTCTTC.